Below are 3 T cell receptor beta chains sequenced from a single sample in a study of cytomegalovirus exposure and HLA in healthy donors. The table came from immunoSEQ multiplex PCR; TCRdb's copy has only in-frame clones and leaves some out. The table records about 110,000 clones, nearly 97% of them present only once. Source material: PBMCs. The receptors here all came from a woman younger than 35 in good health and CMV-seronegative.

The chain is built from TRBV2 and TRBJ1-3; D remains ambiguous. V lost 7 bases and J 4 bases, leaving 14 bases between the germline ends. The CDR3 runs 14 residues. In germline, CDR1 is SNHLY, CDR2 FYNNEI. For the CDR3, the DNA is TGTGCCAGCACGCGGGCGTCGTACGGAAACACCATATATTTT. Its protein product is CASTRASYGNTIYF.

The chain employs TRBV19 and TRBJ2-3, with a tentative D call TRBD2 (5 bases). This CDR3 comprises 14 residues. Between the trimmed V and J ends, which lost 7 bases and 1 base, there was a span of 12 bases. CDR1 and CDR2 from the germline V gene are LNHDA and SQIVND (reference sequence). The CDR3 loop is CASIPSGRTDTQYF. The CDR3, as DNA: TGTGCCAGTATTCCGAGCGGACGCACAGATACGCAGTATTTT.

The sample holds a few counts of this clone. This chain joins TRBV15 and TRBJ2-5; 8 bases map to TRBD2. With 0 bases clipped from V and 2 bases from J, the junction kept 2 bases outside the gene matches. CDR3 length: 15 residues. Germline loops: CDR1 LNHNV, CDR2 YYDKDF (reference sequence). The CDR3, as DNA: TGTGCCACCAGCAGAGACGGGGGGGGGCAAGAGACCCAGTACTTC. As protein: CATSRDGGGQETQYF.